Reported below is one TCR beta chain. The CDR3 sequence is 14 residues long. J gave up 7 bases and V 4 bases, and 6 bases lay outside the gene matches. Germline V gene lookup returns CDR1 MDHEN and CDR2 SYDVKM. This sample is drawn from a study of T cell responses to AZD1222 COVID-19 vaccine. Profiling relied on immunoSEQ multiplex PCR, and the TCRdb table lists in-frame clones only, not all of them. The sample yields 120,000 or so clones, roughly nine tenths seen once. This sequence joins TRBV28 and TRBJ1-2; 10 nucleotides agree with TRBD1. This TCR was recovered from an adult in good health. Specimen: peripheral blood, collected on day 0 of AZD1222 vaccination. The CDR3 sequence: CASSSDRGQLGYTF. The CDR3 region has the DNA TGTGCCAGCAGTTCCGACAGGGGGCAACTTGGCTACACCTTC.